This entry lists 15 T cell receptor beta chains sequenced from one sample in a study of radiation and T cells in renal cell carcinoma. Indicated time point: blood 4 weeks post-SBRT, at nephrectomy. Treatment specified: 15 Gy SBRT to primary tumor, nephrectomy 4 weeks later. Produced via immunoSEQ multiplex PCR; TCRdb's table is partial and in-frame only. The sample lists 75,000 to 90,000 clones; about nine tenths were seen once. Here the sequenced sample was blood, taken from a patient whose treatment included radiotherapy and nephrectomy. These receptors were obtained from a woman aged 70-85 years with renal cell carcinoma.

The CDR3 protein is CASSVGGTGVYEQYF. The CDR3 DNA sequence: TGTGCCAGCAGCGTAGGTGGGACAGGGGTCTACGAGCAGTACTTC. The chain links TRBV9 to TRBJ2-7; 10 positions match TRBD1. CDR1 and CDR2 from the germline V gene are SGDLS and YYNGEE. The V and J ends lost 0 bases and 3 bases, in that order; junction bases with no gene match: 3. CDR3 length: 15 amino acids.

The chain combines TRBV4-2 with TRBJ2-3; D could derive from TRBD1 or TRBD2 (6 bases each). Germline V gene sequence: CDR1 LGHNA, CDR2 YNFKEQ. The germline V and J ends were trimmed by 5 bases and 1 base, with 19 bases remaining between them. The CDR3 extends over 17 amino acids. DNA of the CDR3: TGTGCCAGCAGCTCCAACCCGGGGGCCTTAGGCACAGATACGCAGTATTTT. It codes for CASSSNPGALGTDTQYF.

The rearrangement uses TRBV21-1 and TRBJ2-7. TRBV21-1 is designated a pseudogene. This CDR3 spans 17 amino acids. The CDR3 nucleotides read TGTGCCAGCAGCAAAATTCGACGTCGGAAGGGCTACTACGAGCAGTACTTC. Its translation is CASSKIRRRKGYYEQYF.

The chain joins TRBV6-5 to TRBJ2-3; 8 bases agree with TRBD2. Unmatched junction bases numbered 8, after V lost 7 bases and J lost 5 bases. The CDR3 covers 14 residues. Germline CDR1 is MNHEY and CDR2 is SVGAGI. The CDR3 loop reads CASKTGGGGDTQYF. DNA of the CDR3: TGTGCCAGCAAAACCGGGGGGGGCGGAGATACGCAGTATTTT.

This chain joins TRBV27 and TRBJ2-1, with 11 bases fitting TRBD2. V was pared by 4 bases and J by 9 bases, with 8 bases of the junction left unmatched. Per germline, CDR1 MNHEY and CDR2 SMNVEV (reference sequence). The CDR3 totals 15 residues. DNA of the CDR3: TGTGCCAGCAGTTCCACTAGCGGGGGTAGAGGTGAGCAGTTCTTC. Amino acids: CASSSTSGGRGEQFF.

CDR3 in DNA: TGTGCCAGCAGCTTACTAGCGGGTAGTTCCACAGATACGCAGTATTTT. Its translation is CASSLLAGSSTDTQYF. The V gene is TRBV7-2, the J gene TRBJ2-3; 8 bases match TRBD2. The CDR3 is 16 residues long. Germline-derived CDR1 and CDR2 are SGHTA and FQGNSA. The J segment lost 2 bases and the V segment lost 2 bases, leaving 6 bases of the junction unmatched. Combining the CDR3 with reference TRBV7-2 and TRBJ2-3 gives the whole variable domain GAGVSQSPSNKVTEKGKDVELRCDPISGHTALYWYRQSLGQGLEFLIYFQGNSAPDKSGLPSDRFSAERTGGSVSTLTIQRTQQEDSAVYLCASSLLAGSSTDTQYFGPGTRLTVL.

The J gene is TRBJ1-1, the V gene TRBV28; D is undetermined. This CDR3 region has 13 residues. Germline V gene lookup returns CDR1 MDHEN and CDR2 SYDVKM. The V end was cut by 11 bases, the J end by 4 bases, with 17 bases between. CDR3 DNA: TGTGCCTCTCGGGTGTTATTTGGCACTGAAGCTTTCTTT. Protein product: CASRVLFGTEAFF. The variable domain in full, with the rest retrieved from reference TRBV28 and TRBJ1-1, is DVKVTQSSRYLVKRTGEKVFLECVQDMDHENMFWYRQDPGLGLRLIYFSYDVKMKEKGDIPEGYSVSREKKERFSLILESASTNQTSMYLCASRVLFGTEAFFGQGTRLTVV.

CDR3 amino acids: CASSMGPEVQYF. The CDR3 bases are TGTGCCAGTAGTATGGGGCCCGAGGTGCAGTATTTT. The rearrangement joins TRBV19 to TRBJ2-3; maybe TRBD1 (5 bases). The CDR3 covers 12 residues. The germline gives CDR1 LNHDA, CDR2 SQIVND (reference sequence). Trimming stripped 3 bases from V and 11 bases from J, with 12 bases between.

This clone has a handful of counts. The chain combines TRBV4-3 with TRBJ1-1; no reliable D call. The CDR3 loop spans 16 amino acids. The V gene's germline CDR1 is LGHNA and CDR2 YSLEER. The germline V and J ends were trimmed by 0 bases and 5 bases, with 16 bases remaining between them. The CDR3 spells CASSQDSGGFGTEAFF. CDR3 nucleotide sequence: TGCGCCAGCAGCCAAGATAGTGGAGGGTTTGGGACTGAAGCTTTCTTT.

This chain uses TRBV11-3 with TRBJ2-1; maybe TRBD1 (5 bases). With 4 bases removed from V and 8 bases from J, the gap between germline ends came to 15 bases. This CDR3 comprises 14 residues. Per the germline V gene, CDR1 is SGHNT and CDR2 is YENEEA. CDR3 sequence reads: CASSSYKGVDEQFF. The CDR3 DNA reads TGTGCCAGCAGCTCATATAAAGGGGTGGATGAGCAGTTCTTC.

The chain is built from TRBV19 and TRBJ2-1, with TRBD1 identical over 7 bases. The V gene end was trimmed by 6 bases and the J gene end by 0 bases; junction bases not matched to a gene: 5. Germline V gene lookup returns CDR1 LNHDA and CDR2 SQIVND (reference sequence). The CDR3 covers 15 residues. The DNA for the CDR3 is TGTGCCAGTAGAAAGACAGGGAGCTCCTACAATGAGCAGTTCTTC. The encoded protein is CASRKTGSSYNEQFF. Drawing the rest from reference TRBV19 and TRBJ2-1, the complete variable domain is DGGITQSPKYLFRKEGQNVTLSCEQNLNHDAMYWYRQDPGQGLRLIYYSQIVNDFQKGDIAEGYSVSREKKESFPLTVTSAQKNPTAFYLCASRKTGSSYNEQFFGPGTRLTVL.

The chain uses TRBV21-1 and TRBJ2-7; the table's D call TRBD1 went unverified against the DNA. TRBV21-1 represents a pseudogene. There are 12 residues in the CDR3. The chain's CDR3 is CASSKAGGHRCF. The CDR3 nucleotides read TGTGCCAGCAGCAAAGCAGGGGGACACCGATGCTTC.

This clone was seen a single time. The J gene is TRBJ2-5, the V gene TRBV28, with a weak D call TRBD1 (6 bases). Germline CDR1 reads MDHEN; CDR2 reads SYDVKM. The CDR3 is made up of 13 amino acids. Trimming left V 5 bases short and J 7 bases short, with 14 bases between. The CDR3 nucleotides read TGTGCCAGCAGTAAACAGGGATTGGCGACCCAGTACTTC. It specifies CASSKQGLATQYF.

The rearrangement joins TRBV7-2 to TRBJ2-3, with TRBD2 identical over 12 bases. V was pared by 5 bases and J by 5 bases, with 8 bases of the junction left unmatched. The germline CDR1 and CDR2 sequences are SGHTA and FQGNSA. The CDR3 sequence is 16 residues long. The CDR3 nucleotides are TGTGCCAGCAGCCGACGACTAGCGGGGGCGGGAGATACGCAGTATTTT. Residues: CASSRRLAGAGDTQYF.

The chain couples TRBV6-5 to TRBJ1-2; 8 positions match TRBD1. The CDR3 totals 14 residues. V dropped 4 bases and J dropped 4; count of bases not matched to a gene: 5. Germline assignment: CDR1 MNHEY and CDR2 SVGAGI. The DNA of the CDR3 is TGTGCCAGCAGTTCCAGGGGGCGCGGCTATGGCTACACCTTC. This sequence encodes CASSSRGRGYGYTF.